This TCR beta chain is drawn from a study of regulatory T cells in long-lasting Graves disease (dated by TCRdb to the early 2020s). About the study as a whole: In the newly diagnosed Graves' disease group, patients had been taking antithyroid drugs for less than 3 months. This study used TCR sequencing and RNA sequencing of peripheral blood to compare persistent Graves' disease patients against newly diagnosed Graves' disease patients. The study was conducted in China and was registered as a clinical trial. A total of about 33 samples were covered by TCR sequencing, comprising approximately 13 persistent and about 20 newly diagnosed Graves' disease patients.

Receptor amplification or capture employed multiplex PCR. The sample was run on an Illumina HiSeq 4000. TCR beta libraries were built with iRepertoire HTBI primers and Arm-PCR amplification of CDR3 regions. PCR products were gel purified before sequencing. The published analysis was carried out like this. Across samples, around 58 TRBV and 13 to 15 TRBJ segments were identified and used for gene usage analysis of CDR3 amino acid clonotypes. Filtered high-quality paired reads were merged into contigs using COPE and FqMerger. BLAST was used to align contigs to the IMGT TRBV, TRBD and TRBJ reference genes, and CDR3 was defined following IMGT. Highly expanded clones were defined as clonotypes with a frequency above 0.1%. Repertoire diversity was measured by Shannon entropy, and V-J evenness by the Gini coefficient. A clonotype found in more than one individual was treated as public. Through fastp at Q25 and MiXCR, TCRdb rebuilt clones from the public reads, retaining in-frame beta chains. Rows are combined by CDR3 protein, so each entry shows the most common genes and DNA. The V and J calls follow TCRdb's processing rather than the paper's. A total of around 500,000 distinct CDR3 sequences appear in this sample, roughly 15% of them only once. The top ten constitute 25% of the sample.

This clonotype showed up many times. Its cognate antigen has yet to be identified. There are no base qualities to consult, and no much larger clone falls within one base. What the time point label conveys for this sample: newly diagnosed GD, antithyroid drugs for less than 3 months. For both TCR sequencing and RNA sequencing, RNA was extracted from PBMCs using TRIzol. Graves' disease was diagnosed according to American Thyroid Association guidelines. Recruitment of patients was carried out at an endocrinology department in Xi'an, China. Each patient gave about 10 milliliters of peripheral blood, collected in an EDTA anticoagulant tube. Ficoll Paque Plus density gradient separation was used to isolate PBMCs, and no further T cell sorting was performed. An Agilent 2100 Bioanalyzer and agarose gel were used to check RNA quality, and a NanoDrop 2000 was used to measure RNA concentration. On the study overall, not on this receptor specifically: Sequencing and analysis were limited to the TCR beta chain. TRBV28, TRBJ1-2 and TRBJ2-5 were preferentially used in persistent disease, while TRBV20-1 and TRBJ2-1 were favored in newly diagnosed disease. Persistent patients shared more public clonotypes among themselves (2,741) than newly diagnosed patients did (more than 850). Compared with newly diagnosed patients, patients with persistent Graves' disease had lower TCR Shannon entropy and fewer highly expanded clones, which suggests clonal expansion. The authors acknowledged the small sample size as a limitation that may reduce accuracy. Only peripheral blood was studied, because thyroid tissue, the primary lesion, was inaccessible.

The CDR3 contains 14 residues, cysteine and phenylalanine counted. The retained sequence is limited to the CDR3, 42 bases, with the frame set at the first base. In the germline V gene (reference sequence), CDR1 corresponds to LGHDT and CDR2 to YNNKEL. V is trimmed back by 7 bases and J by 5 bases, and the junction contains 3 bases that no gene match accounts for. These same data were also listed under a study on T cells in Graves' hyperthyroidism and ophthalmopathy. Per the second study: Stable Graves' hyperthyroidism was defined as no progression to ophthalmopathy during 18 months of follow-up. Hyperthyroidism patients were aged 18 to 65 years and newly diagnosed, with disease duration of less than 2 months. Exclusion was applied to patients with uncontrolled infections, other autoimmune diseases, pregnancy or lactation. Diagnoses were established on the basis of clinical symptoms, serum thyroxine and TRAb, thyroid ultrasound, and orbital computed tomography. A first-round RT-PCR of the TCR CDR3 used the HTBI primer set with the Qiagen OneStep RT-PCR kit. Most expanded thyroid clonotypes (frequency above 0.001) were also detected in blood, a finding suggesting that blood repertoires may reflect thyroid immune responses. In cross-validation, a model built on a 13 V-J signature told ophthalmopathy apart from stable hyperthyroidism with 85% to 90% sensitivity and about 81% specificity, and in testing the same model reached 80%/75%. In validation, the model predicted progression to ophthalmopathy a median of about 6.5 months before onset, with roughly 70% sensitivity and around 76% specificity. A discovery cohort of about a hundred patients, about 40 with Graves' ophthalmopathy and more than 55 with stable Graves' hyperthyroidism, was used to find distinguishing TCR V-J signatures. Prospective prediction of ophthalmopathy was tested in an independent validation cohort of 18 to 20 hyperthyroidism patients and 15 to 17 patients who later progressed to ophthalmopathy. The roughly 100 discovery patients were divided at random into training and test sets in a 7:3 ratio. The study also compared thyroid tissue and blood T-cell repertoires from a handful of Graves' hyperthyroidism patients. Once sampling was done, hyperthyroidism patients were given methimazole at a starting dose of 30 mg daily, whereas ophthalmopathy patients were given high-dose intravenous methylprednisolone. Libraries were constructed in a second round of multiplex PCR, after which size selection and purification were carried out. Paired-end sequencing of the libraries was performed with 100 bp reads on an Illumina HiSeq2000. Raw data were processed with SOAPnuke, discarding reads with adapters, uncalled bases, mean Phred below 15, or no exact constant-primer or identifier match. COPE v1.2.5 was used to merge the high-quality paired reads, and each unique nucleotide sequence was defined as a clonotype. MiTCR v1.1 was used to align clonotypes to the IMGT TRBV, TRBD and TRBJ reference segments. The analysis included only V-J combinations with a frequency above 0.0001, which together covered 98% to 99.2% of the repertoires. A TCS score was defined as the ratio between F50 (clonal expansion) and ExV (chaos), using BLOSUM62-based TCRdist between CDR3 peptides within each V-J. Welch's t-statistics and random forest reduced 450 to 600 V-J features to about 12, which were used in a naive Bayes classifier (R e1071). No statistical method was used to set the sample size in advance, and investigators knew the group allocation. According to the paper, TCR Vbeta CDR3 sequencing was carried out on approximately 140 peripheral blood samples, which came from fewer than 50 ophthalmopathy, fewer than 80 hyperthyroidism and about 17 progressor patients.

This receptor chain uses TRBV3-1 and TRBJ2-5, with 14 central nucleotides matching TRBD2. This receptor was taken from a middle-aged woman with Graves disease. Donor details come from another sample of the same person, matched by shared clones. The sample here was peripheral blood mononuclear cells (PBMCs), taken at new diagnosis, from a patient treated with antithyroid drugs. The CDR3 reads CASIGTSGGETQYF. Read as DNA, the sequence is TGTGCCAGCATCGGGACTAGCGGGGGCGAGACCCAGTACTTC.